The entry below gives a single T cell receptor beta chain sequence along with its context. Its antigen remains unknown. This entry is derived from a study of PD-1 blockade in classical Hodgkin lymphoma. Findings and limits, study-wide: Why repertoires differed is undefined; disease activity or prior therapy possibly contributed. Similar baseline diversity was found in complete responders and newly diagnosed patients.

Each of the patients experienced relapse following autologous stem cell transplantation, and their brentuximab vedotin exposure differed. CDR3 size: 14 residues. V was clipped by 2 bases and J by 6 bases, with 14 bases between them. Germline V lookup: CDR1 SNHLY, CDR2 FYNNEI. The table came from immunoSEQ multiplex PCR; TCRdb's copy has only in-frame clones and leaves some out. Of some 63,000 clones in the sample, about 92% were seen once. The source material was peripheral blood mononuclear cells (PBMCs), sampled at baseline. This sequence originates from a human donor with classical Hodgkin lymphoma. The rearrangement joins TRBV2 to TRBJ2-7; TRBD1 or TRBD2 may be the D gene (5 bases each). Written as DNA, the CDR3 is TGTGCCAGCAGTGAAACTGGGGGAAGGGGCGAGCAGTACTTC. This translates into CASSETGGRGEQYF.